Listed below are T cell receptor beta chains from one sample, sequenced in a study of CD4 and CD8 cells across lung adenocarcinoma regions. TCRdb passed the PCR reads through MiXCR, listing each CDR3 protein once. Of about 27,000 distinct CDR3 sequences in the sample, about 50% were seen once. Material: CD8+ T cells from the center of a lung tumor. These receptors were collected from a male donor with lung adenocarcinoma. The CD4 and CD8 labels of this study may be unreliable. Each CDR3 is given with its conserved first and last residue. The order of the fields is J gene, clone size, D gene, V gene, CDR3 protein, CDR3 DNA. D genes are given only for firm matches. Size values are once, few and many counts, or a class for expanded clones, and some rows have none.

j_gene: TRBJ2-3; abundance: few; d_gene: TRBD2; v_gene: TRBV7-9; CDR3aa: CASSLDSGSDRYF; CDR3nt: TGTGCCAGCAGCTTAGATAGCGGGAGTGATCGGTATTTT
j_gene: TRBJ2-2; abundance: few; d_gene: TRBD2; v_gene: TRBV5-1; CDR3aa: CASRAGYSNTGELFF; CDR3nt: TGCGCCAGTCGAGCGGGGTACTCGAACACCGGGGAGCTGTTTTTT
j_gene: TRBJ1-2; abundance: few; d_gene: .; v_gene: TRBV30; CDR3aa: CASGWQGDYGYTF; CDR3nt: TGTGCCTCAGGGTGGCAAGGGGACTATGGCTACACCTTC
j_gene: TRBJ1-2; abundance: many; d_gene: .; v_gene: TRBV6-1; CDR3aa: CASTLQWGLDGYTF; CDR3nt: TGTGCCAGCACTCTACAATGGGGCCTCGATGGCTACACCTTC
j_gene: TRBJ2-5; abundance: .; d_gene: TRBD2; v_gene: TRBV10-3; CDR3aa: CAGSGGRGPDTQYF; CDR3nt: TGTGCGGGCAGCGGGGGCCGAGGCCCAGATACGCAGTACTTC
j_gene: TRBJ2-4; abundance: once; d_gene: .; v_gene: TRBV27; CDR3aa: CASSRAVLRANNEQYF; CDR3nt: TGTGCCAGCAGTAGGGCGGTGCTGAGAGCCAACAATGAGCAGTACTTC
j_gene: TRBJ2-1; abundance: .; d_gene: .; v_gene: TRBV10-1; CDR3aa: CASSEGNLDNEQFF; CDR3nt: TGCGCCAGCAGTGAAGGAAATTTGGACAATGAGCAGTTCTTC
j_gene: TRBJ2-7; abundance: once; d_gene: .; v_gene: TRBV6-1; CDR3aa: CASSEANDGYEQYF; CDR3nt: TGTGCCAGCAGTGAAGCCAACGACGGCTACGAGCAGTACTTC
j_gene: TRBJ2-3; abundance: .; d_gene: .; v_gene: TRBV10-2; CDR3aa: CASGLCARNIQYF; CDR3nt: TGCGCCTCGGGGCTGTGTGCCAGAAACATTCAGTATTTT
j_gene: TRBJ2-4; abundance: .; d_gene: TRBD2; v_gene: TRBV27; CDR3aa: CARMSGGSAKNMQYF; CDR3nt: TGTGCCCGCATGTCGGGGGGGAGTGCCAAAAACATGCAGTACTTC
j_gene: TRBJ2-3; abundance: .; d_gene: .; v_gene: TRBV6-1; CDR3aa: CAGSGERDPDTQYF; CDR3nt: TGTGCGGGCAGTGGGGAGCGAGACCCAGATACGCAGTATTTT
j_gene: TRBJ2-5; abundance: .; d_gene: .; v_gene: TRBV27; CDR3aa: CASSLVQGRETQYF; CDR3nt: TGTGCCAGCAGTTTGGTGCAGGGGAGGGAGACCCAGTACTTC
j_gene: TRBJ2-3; abundance: .; d_gene: .; v_gene: TRBV10-3; CDR3aa: CASAGWTKDMQYF; CDR3nt: TGTGCCTCGGCGGGGTGGACCAAAGACATGCAGTATTTT
j_gene: TRBJ2-7; abundance: .; d_gene: .; v_gene: TRBV9; CDR3aa: CASSVSGVGAADTQYF; CDR3nt: TGTGCGAGCAGCGTCTCGGGGGTGGGCGCCGCAGATACGCAGTACTTC
j_gene: TRBJ2-3; abundance: few; d_gene: .; v_gene: TRBV10-1; CDR3aa: CASSQDSGTDTQYF; CDR3nt: TGCGCCAGCAGTCAGGACAGTGGCACAGATACGCAGTATTTT
j_gene: TRBJ2-5; abundance: .; d_gene: TRBD1; v_gene: TRBV10-3; CDR3aa: CAISDESDREETQYF; CDR3nt: TGTGCCATCAGTGACGAGTCAGACAGGGAGGAGACCCAGTACTTC
j_gene: TRBJ2-4; abundance: .; d_gene: .; v_gene: TRBV10-3; CDR3aa: CAIGGKDTQYF; CDR3nt: TGTGCCATCGGAGGCAAAGATACGCAGTACTTC
j_gene: TRBJ2-1; abundance: .; d_gene: TRBD2; v_gene: TRBV6-1; CDR3aa: CASSTKREASYNEQFF; CDR3nt: TGTGCCAGCAGTACCAAGCGGGAGGCCTCCTACAATGAGCAGTTCTTC
j_gene: TRBJ1-2; abundance: few; d_gene: .; v_gene: TRBV6-1; CDR3aa: CASRIQQGYGYTF; CDR3nt: TGTGCCAGCAGAATTCAACAGGGCTATGGCTACACCTTC
j_gene: TRBJ2-3; abundance: many; d_gene: .; v_gene: TRBV6-4; CDR3aa: CASSDSGVLQYF; CDR3nt: TGTGCCAGCAGTGACTCGGGAGTCCTCCAGTATTTT
j_gene: TRBJ2-3; abundance: many; d_gene: TRBD1; v_gene: TRBV7-8; CDR3aa: CASSLQGAGDTQYF; CDR3nt: TGTGCCAGCAGCTTACAGGGGGCTGGAGATACGCAGTATTTT
j_gene: TRBJ2-4; abundance: .; d_gene: .; v_gene: TRBV6-1; CDR3aa: CASSEAGQSGTDTQYF; CDR3nt: TGTGCCAGCAGTGAAGCGGGGCAGTCCGGCACAGATACTCAGTACTTC
j_gene: TRBJ2-4; abundance: .; d_gene: .; v_gene: TRBV6-1; CDR3aa: CASSEAPGLCAKNTQYF; CDR3nt: TGTGCCAGCAGTGAAGCGCCGGGGCTGTGCGCCAAAAATACTCAGTACTTC
j_gene: TRBJ2-4; abundance: .; d_gene: TRBD2; v_gene: TRBV6-5; CDR3aa: CASSYREGNIQYF; CDR3nt: TGTGCCAGCAGTTACAGGGAGGGAAACATTCAGTACTTC
j_gene: TRBJ2-4; abundance: .; d_gene: .; v_gene: TRBV10-2; CDR3aa: CAGLGGHAQEIQYF; CDR3nt: TGCGCGGGGCTCGGGGGCCATGCCCAAGAGATTCAGTACTTC
j_gene: TRBJ1-4; abundance: .; d_gene: TRBD1; v_gene: TRBV12-3/TRBV12-4; CDR3aa: CASSPTGPNEKLFF; CDR3nt: TGTGCCAGCAGTCCGACAGGGCCTAATGAAAAACTGTTTTTT
j_gene: TRBJ2-2; abundance: few; d_gene: TRBD2; v_gene: TRBV6-1; CDR3aa: CASSETWTSGTGELFF; CDR3nt: TGTGCCAGCAGTGAAACGTGGACTAGCGGGACCGGGGAGCTGTTTTTC
j_gene: TRBJ2-3; abundance: .; d_gene: TRBD2; v_gene: TRBV6-4; CDR3aa: CASFQRENTEAQYF; CDR3nt: TGTGCCAGCTTCCAGCGGGAGAACACAGAGGCGCAGTATTTT
j_gene: TRBJ2-5; abundance: .; d_gene: .; v_gene: TRBV6-1; CDR3aa: CACRGAGIAGPDTQYF; CDR3nt: TGTGCCTGCAGGGGGGCTGGGATCGCTGGCCCAGATACCCAGTACTTC
j_gene: TRBJ2-4; abundance: .; d_gene: .; v_gene: TRBV6-4; CDR3aa: CASSETGLGAKDTQYF; CDR3nt: TGTGCCAGCAGTGAGACGGGGCTGGGGGCCAAAGATACGCAGTACTTC
j_gene: TRBJ2-5; abundance: .; d_gene: .; v_gene: TRBV6-1; CDR3aa: CARGEGSRDQDTQYF; CDR3nt: TGTGCCAGGGGTGAAGGGTCCCGTGACCAAGATACCCAGTACTTT
j_gene: TRBJ2-1; abundance: few; d_gene: TRBD2; v_gene: TRBV7-8; CDR3aa: CASSFPGGAGANYNEQFF; CDR3nt: TGTGCCAGCAGCTTCCCCGGGGGGGCGGGAGCCAACTACAATGAGCAGTTCTTC
j_gene: TRBJ2-5; abundance: few; d_gene: .; v_gene: TRBV14; CDR3aa: CASSPLGQETQYF; CDR3nt: TGTGCCAGCAGCCCCCTTGGGCAAGAGACCCAGTACTTC
j_gene: TRBJ2-3; abundance: medium-sized; d_gene: TRBD1; v_gene: TRBV27; CDR3aa: CASSLEGATQYF; CDR3nt: TGTGCCAGCAGTTTAGAGGGGGCTACGCAGTATTTT
j_gene: TRBJ2-3; abundance: .; d_gene: .; v_gene: TRBV6-1; CDR3aa: CSGGTGARERETQYF; CDR3nt: TGTTCCGGGGGCACCGGGGCACGTGAGCGAGAGACGCAGTATTTT
j_gene: TRBJ2-5; abundance: .; d_gene: .; v_gene: TRBV23-1; CDR3aa: CASRSIRPTRETQYF; CDR3nt: TGCGCCAGCAGGTCAATCCGGCCGACAAGGGAGACCCAGTACTTC
j_gene: TRBJ2-3; abundance: .; d_gene: .; v_gene: TRBV7-2; CDR3aa: CASSFNTGESGLCGKNTQYF; CDR3nt: TGTGCCAGCAGCTTTAATACAGGTGAGTCGGGGCTGTGTGGCAAAAATACGCAGTATTTT
j_gene: TRBJ2-7; abundance: .; d_gene: TRBD1; v_gene: TRBV5-3; CDR3aa: CARPQRGRYYF; CDR3nt: TGTGCCAGACCCCAAAGGGGGCGCTATTACTTC
j_gene: TRBJ2-1; abundance: few; d_gene: TRBD2; v_gene: TRBV10-3; CDR3aa: CATRSGRDYNEQFF; CDR3nt: TGTGCCACCCGGAGCGGGAGGGATTACAATGAGCAGTTCTTC
j_gene: TRBJ2-1; abundance: .; d_gene: .; v_gene: TRBV3-1; CDR3aa: CASSQAYGVEQFF; CDR3nt: TGTGCCAGCAGCCAGGCCTACGGAGTTGAGCAGTTCTTC
j_gene: TRBJ1-2; abundance: many; d_gene: TRBD1; v_gene: TRBV6-1; CDR3aa: CATRSARGYGYTF; CDR3nt: TGTGCCACGAGAAGCGCCAGGGGGTATGGCTACACCTTC
j_gene: TRBJ2-4; abundance: .; d_gene: .; v_gene: TRBV6-1; CDR3aa: CASRGRGATDIQYF; CDR3nt: TGTGCCAGCAGGGGGCGGGGAGCCACAGATATTCAGTACTTC
j_gene: TRBJ2-5; abundance: .; d_gene: .; v_gene: TRBV7-9; CDR3aa: CASSFNRGLRQETQYF; CDR3nt: TGTGCCAGCAGCTTCAACCGGGGCCTGCGACAAGAGACCCAGTACTTC
j_gene: TRBJ2-7; abundance: .; d_gene: TRBD1; v_gene: TRBV6-1; CDR3aa: CASSEDRDYEQYF; CDR3nt: TGTGCCAGCAGTGAGGACAGGGACTACGAGCAGTACTTC
j_gene: TRBJ2-3; abundance: .; d_gene: TRBD1; v_gene: TRBV27; CDR3aa: CASTRLGGTDTQYF; CDR3nt: TGTGCCAGCACTCGGCTAGGGGGCACAGATACGCAGTACTTT
j_gene: TRBJ2-4; abundance: once; d_gene: .; v_gene: TRBV6-4; CDR3aa: CASSDSGPGVRNTQYF; CDR3nt: TGTGCCAGCAGTGACTCGGGGCCGGGAGTCAGAAACACGCAGTACTTC
j_gene: TRBJ2-3; abundance: many; d_gene: TRBD2; v_gene: TRBV27; CDR3aa: CASRGRASDTQYF; CDR3nt: TGTGCCAGCAGGGGGAGGGCATCAGATACGCAGTATTTT
j_gene: TRBJ2-4; abundance: .; d_gene: .; v_gene: TRBV10-2; CDR3aa: CASSGPPGLGAKNTQYF; CDR3nt: TGCGCCAGCAGTGGCCCTCCGGGGCTAGGAGCCAAAAACACGCAGTACTTC
j_gene: TRBJ2-1; abundance: many; d_gene: .; v_gene: TRBV5-1; CDR3aa: CASSLAYNEQFF; CDR3nt: TGCGCCAGCAGCTTAGCTTACAATGAGCAGTTCTTC
j_gene: TRBJ1-1; abundance: many; d_gene: .; v_gene: TRBV3-1; CDR3aa: CASSQVAVNTEAFF; CDR3nt: TGTGCCAGCAGCCAAGTGGCAGTGAACACTGAAGCTTTCTTT
j_gene: TRBJ2-3; abundance: .; d_gene: .; v_gene: TRBV10-3; CDR3aa: CAISDSTDPDTQYF; CDR3nt: TGTGCCATCAGTGACAGTACAGACCCAGATACCCAGTATTTC
j_gene: TRBJ2-7; abundance: medium-sized; d_gene: TRBD1; v_gene: TRBV7-2; CDR3aa: CASSRDRNSYEQYF; CDR3nt: TGTGCCAGCAGCCGGGACAGGAATTCCTACGAGCAGTACTTC
j_gene: TRBJ2-6; abundance: medium-sized; d_gene: .; v_gene: TRBV7-6; CDR3aa: CASSLAMAESSSGANVLTF; CDR3nt: TGTGCCAGCAGCTTAGCAATGGCCGAGTCTTCCTCTGGGGCCAACGTCCTGACTTTC
j_gene: TRBJ2-5; abundance: once; d_gene: TRBD2; v_gene: TRBV6-5; CDR3aa: CASSYGGGLETQYF; CDR3nt: TGTGCCAGCAGTTATGGCGGGGGTCTGGAGACCCAGTACTTC
j_gene: TRBJ2-4; abundance: medium-sized; d_gene: .; v_gene: TRBV6-1; CDR3aa: CASSEAMWDKNIQYF; CDR3nt: TGTGCCAGCAGTGAAGCGATGTGGGACAAAAACATTCAGTACTTC
j_gene: TRBJ2-3; abundance: .; d_gene: TRBD2; v_gene: TRBV6-1; CDR3aa: CASSEIRGGTDTQYF; CDR3nt: TGTGCCAGCAGTGAAATCCGGGGGGGCACAGATACGCAGTATTTT
j_gene: TRBJ2-4; abundance: .; d_gene: .; v_gene: TRBV6-1; CDR3aa: CASSTTGPAQDTQYF; CDR3nt: TGTGCCAGCAGCACTACTGGCCCGGCCCAAGACACCCAGTACTTC
j_gene: TRBJ2-1; abundance: few; d_gene: .; v_gene: TRBV9; CDR3aa: CASSLTGTPSINEQFF; CDR3nt: TGTGCCAGCAGCTTAACCGGGACACCTTCTATCAATGAGCAGTTCTTC
j_gene: TRBJ2-2; abundance: .; d_gene: TRBD2; v_gene: TRBV10-1; CDR3aa: CASSESLAADTDELFF; CDR3nt: TGCGCCAGCAGTGAGTCTCTAGCGGCGGACACCGATGAGCTGTTTTTT
j_gene: TRBJ2-3; abundance: .; d_gene: TRBD2; v_gene: TRBV10-1; CDR3aa: CASSTTSAGLCSTDTQYF; CDR3nt: TGCGCCAGCAGTACGACTAGCGCGGGGCTGTGTAGCACAGATACGCAGTATTTC